This T cell receptor (beta chain) was found in a study of blood T cells in healthy people across ages. V was trimmed by 5 bases and J by 5 bases, leaving 9 bases between them. The germline V gene has CDR1 PRHDT and CDR2 FYEKMQ (reference sequence). The CDR3 length is 12 residues. The study, taken as a whole, reports: Estimated diversity across one million T cells was deemed an underestimate.

Primers used in a second PCR of roughly 6 to 11 cycles were a sample-barcoded 5' primer and a J-beta primer mix. TCRdb re-derived calls from the 5' RACE reads in MiXCR, one entry per CDR3 protein. In the table there are 1.5 million to 2 million distinct CDR3 sequences, around 50% of which are singletons. This clonotype was picked up a small number of times. The antigen is not known. The TCR was taken from a woman aged 35 to 49 in good health. The chain couples TRBV13 to TRBJ1-1, with D possibly being TRBD1 (5 bases). The sample taken for sequencing was blood. CDR3 residues: CASSGGRTEAFF. CDR3 nucleotide sequence: TGTGCCAGCAGCGGGGGTAGAACTGAAGCTTTCTTT.